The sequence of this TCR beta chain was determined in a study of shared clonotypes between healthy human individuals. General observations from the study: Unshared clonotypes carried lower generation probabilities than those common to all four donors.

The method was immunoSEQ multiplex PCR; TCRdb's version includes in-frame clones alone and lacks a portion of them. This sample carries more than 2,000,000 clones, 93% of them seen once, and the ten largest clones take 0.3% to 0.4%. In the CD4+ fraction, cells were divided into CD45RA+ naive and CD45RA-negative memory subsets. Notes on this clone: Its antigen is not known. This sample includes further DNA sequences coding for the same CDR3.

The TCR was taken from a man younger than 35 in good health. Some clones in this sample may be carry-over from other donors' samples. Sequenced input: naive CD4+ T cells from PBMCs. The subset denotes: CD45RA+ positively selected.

CDR3: CASSQGGQGTDTQYF. In nucleotides, the CDR3 is TGCGCCAGCAGCCAGGGGGGACAGGGTACAGATACGCAGTATTTT. This chain links TRBV4-1 with TRBJ2-3, with 9 bases identical to TRBD1. This CDR3 spans 15 amino acids. Per germline, CDR1 MGHRA and CDR2 YSYEKL. V was clipped by 3 bases and J by 3 bases; unmatched bases: 4.